Below are 32 T cell receptor beta chains sequenced from a single sample in a study of blood T cell repertoires in COVID-19. Sequencing used immunoSEQ multiplex PCR; TCRdb keeps in-frame clones, though not all of them. The sample includes around 270,000 clones, 85% to 90% of them seen just once. Sequencing was carried out using peripheral blood. The origin of the receptors is a man in his forties or fifties with acute or convalescent COVID-19.

The chain employs TRBV6-2 or TRBV6-3 and TRBJ2-1; TRBD2 aligns across 15 bases. Germline CDR1 MNHEY, CDR2 SVGEGT. This CDR3 is 17 amino acids long. With 3 bases clipped from V and 7 bases from J, the junction kept 7 bases outside the gene matches. DNA for the CDR3: TGTGCCAGCAGTTATCCCGGACTAGCGGGGGGGCCAAATGAGCAGTTCTTC. The encoded protein is CASSYPGLAGGPNEQFF.

This clone was counted between two and nine times. The V and J genes are TRBV11-3 and TRBJ1-1; D is possibly TRBD1 (6 bases). The CDR3 has 12 residues. CDR1 SGHNT and CDR2 YENEEA come from the germline V gene. V was cut by 3 bases and J by 9 bases, with 11 bases left in between. CDR3 sequence (DNA): TGTGCCAGCAGCTTCAGCGGGGGGCAAGCTTTCTTT. It encodes CASSFSGGQAFF.

The chain is built from TRBV30 and TRBJ1-2; no reliable D call. V gave up 4 bases and J gave up 0 bases, with 12 bases separating them. This CDR3 comprises 14 residues. Germline-derived CDR1 and CDR2 are GTSNPN and SVGIG (reference sequence). The CDR3 region has the DNA TGTGCCTGGAATCTCCCGGTAGCTAACTATGGCTACACCTTC. Its translation: CAWNLPVANYGYTF.

The table lists this clone with a count of one. The chain links TRBV13 to TRBJ1-3; a weak D match, TRBD1 (5 bases). This CDR3 is 13 amino acids long. V was shortened by 2 bases and J by 4 bases, with 6 bases between the two germline ends. CDR1 and CDR2 (germline): PRHDT, FYEKMQ (reference sequence). The CDR3 sequence is CASSLQGGNTIYF. The CDR3 DNA reads TGTGCCAGCAGCTTACAGGGAGGAAACACCATATATTTT.

V and J are TRBV18 and TRBJ1-4; D gene ambiguous. Germline CDR1 is KGHSH and CDR2 is LQKENI. The V gene lost 4 bases and the J gene lost 4 bases, with 7 bases spanning the gap. This CDR3 has 13 residues. CDR3 coding DNA: TGTGCCAGCTCACTTTTAGATAATGAAAAACTGTTTTTT. It encodes CASSLLDNEKLFF.

There are a few counts of this clone. The chain uses TRBV5-1 and TRBJ1-2; D remains ambiguous. V lost 4 bases, J lost 10 bases, and 17 bases lay in between. This CDR3 spans 13 amino acids. Germline CDR1 is SGHRS and CDR2 is YFSETQ. The CDR3 loop is CASSLRVEGSYTF. For the CDR3, the DNA is TGCGCCAGCAGCCTACGAGTTGAGGGCTCCTACACCTTC.

This clone was counted between two and nine times. This rearrangement joins TRBV19 to TRBJ1-3; D not resolved. The CDR3 has 16 residues. Trimming shortened V by 5 bases and J by 2 bases, and 16 bases separated the two germline ends. Germline V lookup: CDR1 LNHDA, CDR2 SQIVND (reference sequence). CDR3 in DNA: TGTGCCAGTAGTCGGATGACACCAGTCGCTGGAAACACCATATATTTT. Amino acids: CASSRMTPVAGNTIYF.

J is TRBJ2-5 and V is TRBV2, with D possibly TRBD1 on 5 matching bases. CDR3 size: 13 residues. V lost 3 bases and J lost 4, with 9 bases in between. CDR1 SNHLY and CDR2 FYNNEI come from the germline V gene. CDR3 loop: CASSDAGRETQYF. CDR3 nucleotide sequence: TGTGCCAGCAGTGATGCAGGGCGAGAGACCCAGTACTTC.

CDR3: CASRTFGTANTGELFF. The CDR3 DNA reads as TGTGCCAGCAGAACATTTGGGACAGCGAACACCGGGGAGCTGTTTTTT. The chain employs TRBV7-2 and TRBJ2-2; the match to TRBD1 covers 7 bases. The CDR3 runs to 16 residues. V gave up 6 bases and J gave up 0 bases; unmatched junction bases: 7. Germline V lookup: CDR1 SGHTA, CDR2 FQGNSA. Combining the CDR3 with reference TRBV7-2 and TRBJ2-2 gives the whole variable domain GAGVSQSPSNKVTEKGKDVELRCDPISGHTALYWYRQSLGQGLEFLIYFQGNSAPDKSGLPSDRFSAERTGGSVSTLTIQRTQQEDSAVYLCASRTFGTANTGELFFGEGSRLTVL.

The J gene is TRBJ2-1, the V gene TRBV10-3, with D tentatively TRBD1 (6 bases). CDR1 and CDR2 from the germline V gene are ENHRY and SYGVKD. This CDR3 spans 12 amino acids. V shed 5 bases and J shed 8 bases, with 10 bases lying between them. The CDR3 sequence: CAISSQGDEQFF. CDR3 coding DNA: TGTGCCATCAGTTCACAGGGTGATGAGCAGTTCTTC.

The chain has TRBV5-1 and TRBJ2-1, with 11 bases lining up with TRBD2. The CDR3 has 16 amino acids. Germline CDR1 SGHRS, CDR2 YFSETQ. Trimming at V came to 4 bases and at J to 6 bases, leaving 9 bases not matched to a gene. The CDR3 sequence: CASSLPSGGLGNEQFF. The CDR3 DNA reads as TGCGCCAGCAGCCTCCCTAGCGGGGGGCTCGGCAATGAGCAGTTCTTC.

The chain couples TRBV5-1 to TRBJ1-5, with 8 bases fitting TRBD1. The germline V gene has CDR1 SGHRS and CDR2 YFSETQ. The CDR3 loop spans 16 amino acids. J lost 2 bases, V lost 3 bases, and 7 bases had no gene match. CDR3 sequence (DNA): TGCGCCAGCAGCTCCCCGGACAGGGCCTGCAATCAGCCCCAGCATTTT. Protein product: CASSSPDRACNQPQHF.

The chain couples TRBV11-2 to TRBJ1-2; 10 bases line up with TRBD1. CDR3 length equals 16 residues. Germline-derived CDR1 and CDR2 are SGHAT and FQNNGV. V dropped 5 bases and J dropped 4; count of bases not matched to a gene: 10. The CDR3 DNA sequence: TGTGCCAGCAGCCTACCAGGACAGGGGGTAGGCTATGGCTACACCTTC. It is translated as CASSLPGQGVGYGYTF.

In the case of this clone: Other DNA sequences in this sample translate to the same CDR3. The chain joins TRBV6-5 to TRBJ2-6; no reliable D call. The ends were cut back, 6 bases at V and 0 bases at J, with 3 bases in the middle. The CDR3 consists of 13 residues. CDR1 and CDR2 from the germline V gene are MNHEY and SVGAGI. The CDR3 nucleotides read TGTGCCAGCAGCAGCTCTGGGGCCAACGTCCTGACTTTC. It encodes CASSSSGANVLTF.

The chain carries TRBV5-1 and TRBJ1-2; 11 bases are a match to TRBD1. Germline V gene sequence: CDR1 SGHRS, CDR2 YFSETQ. The CDR3 contains 16 residues. Germline trimming cut 5 bases from V and 6 bases from J; bases unmatched to any gene: 12. The DNA for the CDR3 is TGCGCCAGCAGTAAAATCCGGGACAGGGGGTATAATGGCTACACCTTC. Translating gives CASSKIRDRGYNGYTF.

In DNA form, the CDR3 reads TGTGCCAGCACCCCAGGGACCTCGGGGGGCGAGCAGTACTTC. Amino acids: CASTPGTSGGEQYF. The genes are TRBV6-5 and TRBJ2-7; 7 nucleotides agree with TRBD2. V gave up 7 bases and J gave up 6 bases; unmatched junction bases: 12. The CDR3 runs to 14 residues. Germline-derived CDR1 and CDR2 are MNHEY and SVGAGI.

The chain is built from TRBV19 and TRBJ1-1, with D tentatively TRBD1 (5 bases). Germline V gene sequence: CDR1 LNHDA, CDR2 SQIVND (reference sequence). This CDR3 comprises 14 residues. The V gene lost 8 bases and the J gene lost 0 bases, with 13 bases spanning the gap. CDR3 bases: TGTGCCAGTCACCTCGGGGGGGTGAACACTGAAGCTTTCTTT. It encodes CASHLGGVNTEAFF.

This clone occurred once. The CDR3 spells CASSQGGISNEQFF. CDR3 nucleotide sequence: TGCGCCAGCAGCCAAGGGGGCATATCAAATGAGCAGTTCTTC. V is TRBV4-1 and J is TRBJ2-1; D may be TRBD1 (5 bases). The CDR3 is 14 residues long. The ends were cut back, 1 base at V and 7 bases at J, with 11 bases in the middle. Per the germline V gene, CDR1 is MGHRA and CDR2 is YSYEKL.

The V gene is TRBV10-3, the J gene TRBJ2-3; TRBD1 might be the D (6 bases). This CDR3 is built from 14 residues. Germline V CDR1 and CDR2: ENHRY, SYGVKD. The V and J ends lost 0 bases and 5 bases respectively, with 9 bases between them. The CDR3 DNA is TGTGCCATCAGTGAGTCAAGCAGGGGAGATACGCAGTATTTT. Its translation: CAISESSRGDTQYF.

This clone was picked up one time. The J gene is TRBJ1-2, the V gene TRBV7-9, with a tentative D call TRBD1 (5 bases). Trimming left V 6 bases short and J 4 bases short, with 27 bases between. Germline-derived CDR1 and CDR2 are SEHNR and FQNEAQ (reference sequence). The CDR3 length is 18 residues. CDR3 nucleotide sequence: TGTGCCAGCAGTCCGCTCGGGGGAACAAACGAACTTCGCTATGGCTACACCTTC. Amino acid sequence: CASSPLGGTNELRYGYTF.

This sequence joins TRBV29-1 and TRBJ1-4, with TRBD1 identical over 7 bases. Losses at the gene ends were 6 bases for V and 4 bases for J; bases not matched to a gene: 5. From germline, CDR1 is SQVTM and CDR2 ANQGSEA. This CDR3 comprises 13 residues. The CDR3 sequence: CSVGTDLNEKLFF. The DNA for the CDR3 is TGCAGCGTCGGGACAGACCTTAATGAAAAACTGTTTTTT. Using reference TRBV29-1 and TRBJ1-4 for the parts outside the CDR3, the full variable domain is SAVISQKPSRDICQRGTSLTIQCQVDSQVTMMFWYRQQPGQSLTLIATANQGSEATYESGFVIDKFPISRPNLTFSTLTVSNMSPEDSSIYLCSVGTDLNEKLFFGSGTQLSVL.

DNA for the CDR3: TGTGCCAGTCATTCCACAGGGGCGTGGGGGACTGAAGCTTTCTTT. Its protein product is CASHSTGAWGTEAFF. This chain uses TRBV19 with TRBJ1-1, with TRBD1 identical over 7 bases. V shed 8 bases, J shed 5 bases, and the junction held 14 bases outside the gene matches. CDR3 size: 15 residues. Germline V lookup: CDR1 LNHDA, CDR2 SQIVND (reference sequence).

The chain has TRBV12-2 and TRBJ2-7; the D call in the table, TRBD1, was not verified against the DNA. TRBV12-2 is shown as a pseudogene. The CDR3 is made up of 13 amino acids. The CDR3 region has the DNA TGTGCAAGTCGCTCTGGACAGGGGAACGAGCAGTACTTC. The encoded protein is CASRSGQGNEQYF.

J is TRBJ2-3 and V is TRBV11-2; D is possibly TRBD2 (6 bases). Deletions cut 5 bases from V and 2 bases from J, with 11 bases between. The germline CDR1 and CDR2 sequences are SGHAT and FQNNGV. This CDR3 comprises 14 residues. DNA of the CDR3: TGTGCCAGCAGCAGGGACTTCGACACAGATACGCAGTATTTT. This codes for CASSRDFDTDTQYF.

J is TRBJ1-2 and V is TRBV6-5, with TRBD1 matching over 7 bases. The germline gives CDR1 MNHEY, CDR2 SVGAGI. With V trimmed by 4 bases and J by 5 bases, 4 bases remained unmatched. CDR3 length: 13 amino acids. The CDR3 spells CASSLGQTYGYTF. In DNA, the CDR3 is TGTGCCAGCAGTTTGGGACAGACTTATGGCTACACCTTC.

V usage is TRBV27 and J usage is TRBJ2-7; 8 bases align to TRBD2. J lost 0 bases, V lost 6 bases, and 7 bases had no gene match. Germline CDR1 and CDR2: MNHEY and SMNVEV (reference sequence). This CDR3 has 15 residues. The CDR3 spells CASSVRGGSSYEQYF. Written as DNA, the CDR3 is TGTGCCAGCAGCGTTCGCGGGGGGAGCTCCTACGAGCAGTACTTC.

The rearrangement links TRBV11-2 to TRBJ1-3; D is unclear. Trimming left V 3 bases short and J 8 bases short, with 5 bases between. The CDR3 contains 11 residues. Germline V gene data show CDR1 as SGHAT and CDR2 as FQNNGV. CDR3 residues: CASSLGDTIYF. The DNA for the CDR3 is TGTGCCAGCAGCTTGGGAGACACCATATATTTT.

The gene calls are TRBV6-2 or TRBV6-3 and TRBJ1-2; D is undetermined. From germline, CDR1 is MNHEY and CDR2 SVGEGT. Deletions cut 0 bases from V and 2 bases from J, with 10 bases between. CDR3 size: 15 residues. In DNA form, the CDR3 reads TGTGCCAGCAGTTACTCATCGGGTAGGAACTATGGCTACACCTTC. The encoded protein is CASSYSSGRNYGYTF.

The genes are TRBV28 and TRBJ1-6; D is perhaps TRBD1 (5 bases). The CDR3 has 13 residues. V gave up 6 bases and J gave up 4 bases, with 7 bases separating them. From germline, CDR1 is MDHEN and CDR2 SYDVKM. CDR3 DNA: TGTGCCAGCAGCGGGGGGTATAATTCACCCCTCCACTTT. Encoded protein: CASSGGYNSPLHF.

The V gene is TRBV29-1, the J gene TRBJ2-7, with a tentative D call TRBD1 (5 bases). The CDR3 runs to 13 residues. V was trimmed by 6 bases and J by 5 bases, leaving 17 bases between them. Germline V gives CDR1 SQVTM, CDR2 ANQGSEA. Here the CDR3 DNA reads TGCAGCGTCGCCCACCGACAGAGGAACGAGCAGTACTTC. Translated: CSVAHRQRNEQYF.

The rearrangement joins TRBV5-1 to TRBJ2-3; 7 bases line up with TRBD2. V gave up 7 bases and J gave up 0 bases; unmatched junction bases: 11. The CDR3 totals 16 residues. In germline, CDR1 is SGHRS, CDR2 YFSETQ. The CDR3 DNA is TGCGCCAGCGGCGCTGGGAGGGGTGGAAGCACAGATACGCAGTATTTT. It codes for CASGAGRGGSTDTQYF.

J is TRBJ2-5 and V is TRBV2; 10 bases fit TRBD1. The CDR3 is made up of 12 amino acids. Germline V gene data show CDR1 as SNHLY and CDR2 as FYNNEI. V lost 6 bases, J lost 5 bases, and 0 bases stayed unmatched. CDR3 sequence: CASRGQGETQYF. The CDR3 coding sequence is TGTGCCAGCAGGGGACAGGGGGAGACCCAGTACTTC.